This TCR beta chain was sequenced for a study of CD8+ T cells in alopecia areata. Study as a whole: Recipients were roughly 7-10-week-old female C3H/HeJ mice grafted with skin from approximately 6-13-month-old C3H/HeJ donors with spontaneous alopecia.

The CDR3 spans 16 residues. CDR1 is NNHDY and CDR2 is SYVADS in the germline V gene. Trimming took 1 base from V and 0 from J, leaving 13 bases between them. Extracted RNA was reverse transcribed into cDNA, the sequencing template. The data were produced by immunoSEQ multiplex PCR, yet TCRdb's version contains in-frame clones alone and is incomplete. Altogether some 110,000 clones were found in the sample, and no singletons occur. This clone was counted ten times or more. The listed genes are named as in mouse. With the read ending 4 residues before the CDR3 end, the germline J gene is used to fill in that end.

Sample: lesional skin. This receptor was taken from a C3H/HeJ mouse with alopecia areata. Strain haplotype at MHC: H2-k. V gene TRBV13-3 combines with J gene TRBJ1-2; the D gene is possibly TRBD1 (6 bases). CDR3 DNA (partial): TGTGCCAGCAGTGATTCTTCCGGGACATCAAACTCC. It yields the protein CASSDSSGTSNS. The CDR3, in full, reads CASSDSSGTSNSDYTF.